Following are 10 T cell receptor beta chains from one sample sequenced in a study of blood T cells in healthy people across ages. For the second PCR, which ran for about 6 to 11 cycles, a sample-barcoded 5' primer and a J-beta primer mix were used. Using its own MiXCR run on the 5' RACE reads, TCRdb lists one record per CDR3 protein. The table includes some 1.7 million distinct CDR3 sequences, about 28% detected once. The sample taken for sequencing was blood. These receptors were taken from a woman between 25 and 40 years old in good health.

The chain links TRBV5-1 to TRBJ2-3, with no clear D. Germline V lookup: CDR1 SGHRS, CDR2 YFSETQ. V was shortened by 2 bases and J by 5 bases, with 12 bases between the two germline ends. The CDR3 totals 14 residues. CDR3 DNA: TGCGCCAGCAGCTTTATCCCAGAAGGAGATACGCAGTATTTT. It translates to CASSFIPEGDTQYF.

This clonotype showed up many times. The J gene is TRBJ2-1, the V gene TRBV20-1; perhaps TRBD2 as D (7 bases). V was trimmed by 6 bases and J by 4 bases, leaving 25 bases between them. This CDR3 is built from 17 residues. Per germline, CDR1 DFQATT and CDR2 SNEGSKA (reference sequence). CDR3 coding DNA: TGCAGTGCCCCGGTCCTGAAGGGGGGGAGATTGTACAATGAGCAGTTCTTC. This encodes CSAPVLKGGRLYNEQFF.

The chain recombines TRBV30 with TRBJ2-4; the D gene is possibly TRBD2 (6 bases). The CDR3 runs to 16 residues. V was clipped by 4 bases and J by 1 base, with 17 bases between them. The V gene's germline CDR1 is GTSNPN and CDR2 SVGIG (reference sequence). CDR3 DNA sequence: TGTGCCTGGAACTTTCGGGGGTATGGGGCCAAAAACATTCAGTACTTC. Its translation: CAWNFRGYGAKNIQYF.

V gene TRBV20-1 combines with J gene TRBJ1-5, with D unresolved. V was cut by 3 bases and J by 5 bases, with 8 bases left in between. Per germline, CDR1 DFQATT and CDR2 SNEGSKA (reference sequence). The CDR3 consists of 12 residues. The CDR3 region is CSASETDQPQHF. The DNA of the CDR3 is TGCAGTGCTAGTGAAACTGATCAGCCCCAGCATTTT.

This clonotype was counted between two and nine times. V is TRBV2 and J is TRBJ1-5, with 10 bases that match TRBD1. V lost 5 bases to trimming and J lost 5 bases; unmatched junction nucleotides: 6. Germline lookup yields CDR1 SNHLY and CDR2 FYNNEI. This CDR3 is built from 15 residues. Here the CDR3 DNA reads TGTGCCAGCAGTCCGGGACAGGGGAAGGATCAGCCCCAGCATTTT. Its protein product is CASSPGQGKDQPQHF.

The chain combines TRBV29-1 with TRBJ2-5; D tentatively reads TRBD1 or TRBD2 (6 bases each). Trimming removed 3 bases from V and 1 base from J, with 12 bases in between. The CDR3 extends over 14 amino acids. Germline V gives CDR1 SQVTM, CDR2 ANQGSEA. CDR3 bases: TGCAGCGTTGACTCAGGGGAGGTCCAAGAGACCCAGTACTTC. This sequence encodes CSVDSGEVQETQYF. Variable domain in full (rest from reference TRBV29-1 and TRBJ2-5): SAVISQKPSRDICQRGTSLTIQCQVDSQVTMMFWYRQQPGQSLTLIATANQGSEATYESGFVIDKFPISRPNLTFSTLTVSNMSPEDSSIYLCSVDSGEVQETQYFGPGTRLLVL.

A few counts support this clonotype. The chain joins TRBV20-1 to TRBJ2-5; the D gene could be TRBD1 or TRBD2 (5 bases each). Trimming shortened V by 3 bases and J by 3 bases, and 17 bases separated the two germline ends. CDR3 size: 15 residues. The V gene's germline CDR1 is DFQATT and CDR2 SNEGSKA (reference sequence). CDR3 sequence (DNA): TGCAGTGCTAGTATCCCCGGGGCTGAAAAAGAGACCCAGTACTTC. This translates into CSASIPGAEKETQYF.

J is TRBJ2-5 and V is TRBV2; tentatively, D is TRBD2 (5 bases). V dropped 11 bases and J dropped 2 bases, with 9 bases sitting between them. This CDR3 comprises 11 residues. Germline loops: CDR1 SNHLY, CDR2 FYNNEI. In DNA form, the CDR3 reads TGTGCCGGGGAGCGGCAAGAGACCCAGTACTTC. Translating it yields CAGERQETQYF.

Turning to this clonotype: This could be a read error, since a much larger clone is one nucleotide away. This chain links TRBV4-1 with TRBJ2-1; 9 bases line up with TRBD2. CDR1 MGHRA and CDR2 YSYEKL come from the germline V gene. This CDR3 spans 16 amino acids. CDR3 loop: CVSSQDVAGEYNEQFF. CDR3 sequence (DNA): TGCGTCAGCAGCCAAGACGTAGCGGGGGAATACAATGAGCAGTTCTTC.

This clonotype was recorded only once. The chain has TRBV5-1 and TRBJ1-1; D is ambiguous. The germline V gene has CDR1 SGHRS and CDR2 YFSETQ. This CDR3 spans 16 amino acids. The V end was cut by 4 bases, the J end by 1 base, with 17 bases between. The DNA for the CDR3 is TGCGCCAGCAGCCCTCGATTGGCGGGGAGGAACACTGAAGCTTTCTTT. Amino acids: CASSPRLAGRNTEAFF.